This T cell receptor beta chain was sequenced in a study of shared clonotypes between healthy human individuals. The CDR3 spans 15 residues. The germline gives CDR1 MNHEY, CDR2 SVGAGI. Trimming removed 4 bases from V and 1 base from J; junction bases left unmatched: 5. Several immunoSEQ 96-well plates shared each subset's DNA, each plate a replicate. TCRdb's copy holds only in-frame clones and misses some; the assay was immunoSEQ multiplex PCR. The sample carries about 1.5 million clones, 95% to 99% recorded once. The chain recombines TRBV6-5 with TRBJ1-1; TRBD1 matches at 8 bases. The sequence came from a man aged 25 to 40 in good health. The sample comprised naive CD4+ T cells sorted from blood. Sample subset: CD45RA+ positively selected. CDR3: CASSFDRGGNTEAFF. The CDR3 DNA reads TGTGCCAGCAGTTTCGACAGGGGTGGGAACACTGAAGCTTTCTTT.